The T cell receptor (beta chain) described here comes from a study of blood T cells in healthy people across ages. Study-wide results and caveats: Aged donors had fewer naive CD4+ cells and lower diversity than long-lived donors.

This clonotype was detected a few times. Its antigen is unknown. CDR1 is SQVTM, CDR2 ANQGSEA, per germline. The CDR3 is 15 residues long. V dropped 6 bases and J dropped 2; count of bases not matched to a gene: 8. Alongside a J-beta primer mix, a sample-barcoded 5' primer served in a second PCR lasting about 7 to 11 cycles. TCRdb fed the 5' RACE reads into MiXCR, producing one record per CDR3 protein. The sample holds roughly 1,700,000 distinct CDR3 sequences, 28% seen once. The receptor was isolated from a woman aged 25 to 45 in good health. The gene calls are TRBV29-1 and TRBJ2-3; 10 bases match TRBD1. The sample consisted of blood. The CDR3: CSVDGTGEFTDTQYF. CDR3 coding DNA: TGCAGCGTAGATGGGACAGGGGAGTTCACAGATACGCAGTATTTT.